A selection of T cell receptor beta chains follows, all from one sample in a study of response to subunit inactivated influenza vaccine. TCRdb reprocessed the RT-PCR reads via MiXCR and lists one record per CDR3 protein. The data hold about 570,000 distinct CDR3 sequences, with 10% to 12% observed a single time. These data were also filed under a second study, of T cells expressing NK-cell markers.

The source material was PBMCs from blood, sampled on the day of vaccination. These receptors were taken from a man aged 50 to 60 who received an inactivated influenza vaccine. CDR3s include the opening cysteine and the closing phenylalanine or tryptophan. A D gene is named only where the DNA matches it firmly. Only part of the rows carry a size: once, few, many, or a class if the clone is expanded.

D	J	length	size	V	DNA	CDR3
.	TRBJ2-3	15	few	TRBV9	TGTGCCAGCACCGGAGGATCACATAACACAGATACGCAGTATTTT	CASTGGSHNTDTQYF
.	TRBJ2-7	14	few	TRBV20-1	TGCAGTGCTAGAGTTCAACTGTTAGGCTACGAGCAGTACTTC	CSARVQLLGYEQYF
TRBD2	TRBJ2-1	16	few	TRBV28	TGTGCCAGCAGCGCTTGGCGGGGGGCCGTCTTGGATGAGCAGTTCTTC	CASSAWRGAVLDEQFF
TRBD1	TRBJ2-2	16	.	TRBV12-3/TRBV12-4	TGTGCCAGCAGTTTCCGTGACAGGGGGCACACCGGGGAGCTGTTTTTT	CASSFRDRGHTGELFF
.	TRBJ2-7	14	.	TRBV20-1	TGCAGTGCTCTCCCCCCGGGACTCCGGCGGGAGCAGTACTTC	CSALPPGLRREQYF
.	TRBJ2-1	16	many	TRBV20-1	TGCAGTGCTCCGAAGGCGGGGGCCCTTTTCTACAATGAGCAGTTCTTC	CSAPKAGALFYNEQFF
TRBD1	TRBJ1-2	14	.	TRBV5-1	TGCGCCAGCAGCTCTCCAGGGGGCGGCTATGGCTACACCTTC	CASSSPGGGYGYTF
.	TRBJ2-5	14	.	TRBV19	TGTGCCAGTAGTATAATTCCTTGGGGAGAGACCCAGTACTTC	CASSIIPWGETQYF
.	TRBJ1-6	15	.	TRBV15	TGTGCCACCAGCAGAGATCTGAGATATAATTCACCCCTCCACTTT	CATSRDLRYNSPLHF
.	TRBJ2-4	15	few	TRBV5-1	TGCGCCAGCAGCTTGGCCGACTGGGCCAAAAACATTCAGTACTTC	CASSLADWAKNIQYF
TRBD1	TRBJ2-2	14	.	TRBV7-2	TGTGCCAGCAGCCCCAGGACAGGGGCCGGGGAGCTGTTTTTT	CASSPRTGAGELFF
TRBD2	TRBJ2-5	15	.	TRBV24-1	TGTGCCACCAGTGGACCTAGCGGGGGGTTAGAGACCCAGTACTTC	CATSGPSGGLETQYF
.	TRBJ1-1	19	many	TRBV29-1	TGCAGCGTTGAAATGGGAACTCCCCGACGGGGACCGCCTGGGACTGAAGCTTTCTTT	CSVEMGTPRRGPPGTEAFF
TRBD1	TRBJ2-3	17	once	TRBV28	TGTGCCAGCAGCACCGGGACAGGGGGCGCGGACCCGGATACGCAGTATTTT	CASSTGTGGADPDTQYF
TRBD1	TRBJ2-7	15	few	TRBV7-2	TGTGCCAGCAGCTTGGGACAGGGGGCGCGGTACGAGCAGTACTTC	CASSLGQGARYEQYF
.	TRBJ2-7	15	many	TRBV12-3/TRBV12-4	TGTGCCAGCAGTTCCCCGGGACTGAGTAACTACGAGCAGTACTTC	CASSSPGLSNYEQYF
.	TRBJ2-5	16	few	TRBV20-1	TGCAGTGCCACACCTCAGTCGTGGGGGACACAAGAGACCCAGTACTTC	CSATPQSWGTQETQYF
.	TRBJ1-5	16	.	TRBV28	TGTGCCAGCTCCCCGCTGGGGAGAGGAGGCAATCAGCCCCAGCATTTT	CASSPLGRGGNQPQHF
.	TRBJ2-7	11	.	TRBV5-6	TGTGCCAGCAGCTACGTGAAGGAGCAGTACTTC	CASSYVKEQYF
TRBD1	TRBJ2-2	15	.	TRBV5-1	TGCGCCAGCAGCTGGGACAGGGCGAACACCGGGGAGCTGTTTTTT	CASSWDRANTGELFF
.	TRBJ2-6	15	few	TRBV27	TGTGCCAGCAGTTTCGGTCCGTCTGGGGCCAACGTCCTGACTTTC	CASSFGPSGANVLTF
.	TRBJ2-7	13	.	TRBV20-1	TGCAGTGCTCGTTCACAGAGCTCCTACGAGCAGTACTTC	CSARSQSSYEQYF
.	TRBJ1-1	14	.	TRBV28	TGTGCCAGCAGTTTACCTACAGTGAACACTGAAGCTTTCTTT	CASSLPTVNTEAFF
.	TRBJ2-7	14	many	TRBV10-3	TGTGCCATCAGGGGGGACAACTTCTCCTACGAGCAGTACTTC	CAIRGDNFSYEQYF
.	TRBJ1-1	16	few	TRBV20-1	TGCAGTGCTAGAGATCGGGGGCGAGGACTGAACACTGAAGCTTTCTTT	CSARDRGRGLNTEAFF
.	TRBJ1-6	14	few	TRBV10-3	TGTGCCATCCGCGGGGAAAGCAAACGTTCACCCCTCCACTTT	CAIRGESKRSPLHF
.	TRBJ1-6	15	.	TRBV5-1	TGCGCCAGCAGCTTGGGTGGCACTGAGAATTCACCCCTCCACTTT	CASSLGGTENSPLHF
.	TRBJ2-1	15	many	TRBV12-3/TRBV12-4	TGTGCCAGCAGTGGGGGGACGGCTTCCTACAATGAGCAGTTCTTC	CASSGGTASYNEQFF
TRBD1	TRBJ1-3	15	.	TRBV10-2	TGCGCCAGCAGAGCCACAGGGGGCCAAGGAAACACCATATATTTT	CASRATGGQGNTIYF
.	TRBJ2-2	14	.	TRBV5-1	TGCGCCAGCAGCGGAGGACAGAACACCGGGGAGCTGTTTTTT	CASSGGQNTGELFF
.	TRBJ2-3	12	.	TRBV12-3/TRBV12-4	TGTGCCAGCAGTTTACTAGGAGTTGGGCAGTATTTT	CASSLLGVGQYF
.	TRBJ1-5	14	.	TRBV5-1	TGCGCCAGCAGCTTGGAGGGCTTCAATCAGCCCCAGCATTTT	CASSLEGFNQPQHF
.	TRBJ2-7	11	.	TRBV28	TGTGCCAGCAGTGTACTGGACGAGCAGTACTTC	CASSVLDEQYF
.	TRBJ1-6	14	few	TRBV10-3	TGTGCCATCAGTGAGTCTAACAGAGATTCACCCCTCCACTTT	CAISESNRDSPLHF
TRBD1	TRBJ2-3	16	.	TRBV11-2	TGTGCCAGCAGCCACGGACAGGGAGTTAGCACAGATACGCAGTATTTT	CASSHGQGVSTDTQYF
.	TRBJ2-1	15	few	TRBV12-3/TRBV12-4	TGTGCCAGCTCCACGCGGGGGCCCTCCTACAATGAGCAGTTCTTC	CASSTRGPSYNEQFF
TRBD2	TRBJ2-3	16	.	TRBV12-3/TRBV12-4	TGTGCCAGCAGTTTCCGGCGGGGGGGCAGGACAGATACGCAGTATTTT	CASSFRRGGRTDTQYF
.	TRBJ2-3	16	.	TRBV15	TGTGCCACCAGCAGAGGAACCAAATTTAGCACAGATACGCAGTATTTT	CATSRGTKFSTDTQYF
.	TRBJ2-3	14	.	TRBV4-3	TGCGCCAGCAGCCAAGCGGCAAGAGGAGATACGCAGTATTTT	CASSQAARGDTQYF
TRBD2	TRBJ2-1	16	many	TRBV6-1	TGTGCCAGCAGCGCGCAACTAGCGGGGAATGGGAATGAGCAGTTCTTC	CASSAQLAGNGNEQFF
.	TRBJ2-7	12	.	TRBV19	TGTGCCAGTAGTATCCCACAAGGGAGGCAGTACTTC	CASSIPQGRQYF
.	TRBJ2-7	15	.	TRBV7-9	TGTGCCAGCAGCTGGGGGAACGGGCTCAGATACGAGCAGTACTTC	CASSWGNGLRYEQYF
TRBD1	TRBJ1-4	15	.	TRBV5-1	TGCGCCAGCAGCCCGTGGGGACAGGCTAATGAAAAACTGTTTTTT	CASSPWGQANEKLFF
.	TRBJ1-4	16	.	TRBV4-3	TGCTCCAGCAGCCCCCACTCGGGGCCACGAGGTGAAAAACTGTTTTTT	CSSSPHSGPRGEKLFF
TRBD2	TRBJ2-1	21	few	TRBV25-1	TGTGCCAGCAGTCCCGAGTCCCACCAAACTAGCGGGACCTGGAGGCTCGGTGAGCAGTTCTTC	CASSPESHQTSGTWRLGEQFF
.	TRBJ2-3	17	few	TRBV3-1	TGTGCCAGCAGCCAAGATGGGGCAGTTACTCTCACAGATACGCAGTATTTT	CASSQDGAVTLTDTQYF
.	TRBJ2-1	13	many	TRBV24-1	TGTGCCACCAGCCAAACCTCCTACAATGAGCAGTTCTTC	CATSQTSYNEQFF
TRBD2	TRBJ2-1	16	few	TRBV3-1	TGTGCCAGCAGCCAAGATAGGACGGGAGGGGGGGCTGAGCAGTTCTTC	CASSQDRTGGGAEQFF
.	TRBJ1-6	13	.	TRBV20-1	TGCAGTGCTAGAGATCGGGCTAATTCACCCCTCCACTTT	CSARDRANSPLHF
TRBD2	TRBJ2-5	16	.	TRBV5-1	TGCGCCAGCAGCACGGGACTAGCGGGAGTTGAGGAGACCCAGTACTTC	CASSTGLAGVEETQYF